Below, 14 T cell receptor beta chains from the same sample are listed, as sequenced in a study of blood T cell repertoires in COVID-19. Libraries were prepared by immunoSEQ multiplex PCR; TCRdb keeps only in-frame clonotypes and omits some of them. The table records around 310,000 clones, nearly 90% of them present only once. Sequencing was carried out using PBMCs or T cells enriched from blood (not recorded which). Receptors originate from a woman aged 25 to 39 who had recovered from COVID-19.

CDR3 sequence (DNA): TGTGCCATCAGTTTACAGAATCAAGCTAATGAAAAACTGTTTTTT. This gives the protein CAISLQNQANEKLFF. This sequence joins TRBV10-3 and TRBJ1-4; D ambiguous. Between the trimmed V and J ends, which lost 5 bases and 3 bases, there was a span of 13 bases. This CDR3 region has 15 residues. CDR1 is ENHRY, CDR2 SYGVKD, per germline.

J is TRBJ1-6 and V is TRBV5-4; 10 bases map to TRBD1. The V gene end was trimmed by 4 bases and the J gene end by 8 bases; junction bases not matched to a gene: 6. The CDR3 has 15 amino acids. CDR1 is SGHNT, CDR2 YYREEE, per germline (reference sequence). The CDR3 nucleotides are TGTGCCAGCAGCCCGGGGACAGGGGAGTATTCACCCCTCCACTTT. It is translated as CASSPGTGEYSPLHF.

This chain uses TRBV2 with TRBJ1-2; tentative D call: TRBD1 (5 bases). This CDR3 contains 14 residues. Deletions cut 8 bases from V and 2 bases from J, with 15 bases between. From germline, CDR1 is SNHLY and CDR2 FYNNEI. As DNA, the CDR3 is TGTGCCAGCCTTGCGGACAACCAGAACTATGGCTACACCTTC. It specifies CASLADNQNYGYTF. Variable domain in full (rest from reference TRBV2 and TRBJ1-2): EPEVTQTPSHQVTQMGQEVILRCVPISNHLYFYWYRQILGQKVEFLVSFYNNEISEKSEIFDDQFSVERPDGSNFTLKIRSTKLEDSAMYFCASLADNQNYGYTFGSGTRLTVV.

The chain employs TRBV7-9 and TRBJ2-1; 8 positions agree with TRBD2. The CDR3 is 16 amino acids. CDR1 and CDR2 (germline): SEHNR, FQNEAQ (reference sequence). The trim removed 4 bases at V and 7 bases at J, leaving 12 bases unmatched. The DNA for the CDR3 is TGTGCCAGCAGCTCCCCCCGGAGACTAGCGACGAATGAGCAGTTCTTC. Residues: CASSSPRRLATNEQFF.

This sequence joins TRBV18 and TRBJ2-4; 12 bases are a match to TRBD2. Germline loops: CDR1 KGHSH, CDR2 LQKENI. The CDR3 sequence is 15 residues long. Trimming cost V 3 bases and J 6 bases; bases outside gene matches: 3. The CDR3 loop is CASSPTSGSGNIQYF. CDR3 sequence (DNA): TGTGCCAGCTCACCGACTAGCGGGAGTGGAAACATTCAGTACTTC.

CDR3 bases: TGCGCCAGCAGCTTGGCCAGGGGTCTTTATGGCTACACCTTC. Translated, it gives CASSLARGLYGYTF. This chain links TRBV5-1 with TRBJ1-2; perhaps TRBD1 as D (6 bases). Trimming stripped 0 bases from V and 5 bases from J, with 11 bases between. From germline, CDR1 is SGHRS and CDR2 YFSETQ. CDR3 size: 14 residues.

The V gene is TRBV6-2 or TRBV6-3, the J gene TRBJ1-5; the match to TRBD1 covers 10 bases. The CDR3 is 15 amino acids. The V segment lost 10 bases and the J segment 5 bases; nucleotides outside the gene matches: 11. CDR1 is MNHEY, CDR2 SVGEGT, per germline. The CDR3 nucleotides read TGTGCCACCTGCCCCGGGACAGGGGAGTATCAGCCCCAGCATTTT. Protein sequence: CATCPGTGEYQPQHF.

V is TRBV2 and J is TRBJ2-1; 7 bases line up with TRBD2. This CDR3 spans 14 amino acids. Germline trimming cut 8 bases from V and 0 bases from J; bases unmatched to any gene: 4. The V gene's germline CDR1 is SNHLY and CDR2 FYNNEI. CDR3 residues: CASGRASSYNEQFF. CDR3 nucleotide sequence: TGTGCCAGCGGGAGGGCGAGCTCCTACAATGAGCAGTTCTTC.

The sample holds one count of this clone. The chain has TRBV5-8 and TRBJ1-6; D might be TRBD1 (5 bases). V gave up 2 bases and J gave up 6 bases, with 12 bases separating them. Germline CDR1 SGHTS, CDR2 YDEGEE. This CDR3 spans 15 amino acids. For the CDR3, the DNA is TGTGCCAGCAGCTTATACAAGGGGTTTAATTCACCCCTCCACTTT. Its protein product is CASSLYKGFNSPLHF.

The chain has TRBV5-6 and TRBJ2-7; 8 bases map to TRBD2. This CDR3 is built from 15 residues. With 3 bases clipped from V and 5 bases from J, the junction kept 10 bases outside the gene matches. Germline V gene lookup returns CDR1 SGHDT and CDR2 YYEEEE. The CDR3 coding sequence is TGTGCCAGCAGCTGGGGGACTAGTCCTTCCGACGAGCAGTACTTC. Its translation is CASSWGTSPSDEQYF.

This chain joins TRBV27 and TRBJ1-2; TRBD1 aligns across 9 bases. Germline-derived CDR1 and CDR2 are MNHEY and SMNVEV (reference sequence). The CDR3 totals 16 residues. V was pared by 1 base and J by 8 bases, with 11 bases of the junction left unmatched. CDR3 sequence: CASSLFGWTGARGYTF. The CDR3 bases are TGTGCCAGCAGTTTATTTGGTTGGACAGGGGCTCGAGGCTACACCTTC.

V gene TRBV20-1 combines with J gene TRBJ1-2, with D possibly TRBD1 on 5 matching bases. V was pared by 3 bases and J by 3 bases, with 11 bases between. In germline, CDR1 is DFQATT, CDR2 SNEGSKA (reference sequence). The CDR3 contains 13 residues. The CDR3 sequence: CSASPTGDYGYTF. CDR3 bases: TGCAGTGCTAGTCCGACGGGGGACTATGGCTACACCTTC.

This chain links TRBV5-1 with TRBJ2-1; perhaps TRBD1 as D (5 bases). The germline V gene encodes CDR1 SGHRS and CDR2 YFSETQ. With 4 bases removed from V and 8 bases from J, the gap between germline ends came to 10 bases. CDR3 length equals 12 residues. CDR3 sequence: CASSVQGHEQFF. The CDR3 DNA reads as TGCGCCAGCAGCGTTCAGGGTCATGAGCAGTTCTTC.

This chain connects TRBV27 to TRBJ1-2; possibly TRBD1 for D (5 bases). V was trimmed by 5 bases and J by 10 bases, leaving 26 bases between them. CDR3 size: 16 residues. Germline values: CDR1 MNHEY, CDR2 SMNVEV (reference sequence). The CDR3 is CASSPIDNGGYQAYTF. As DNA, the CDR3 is TGTGCCAGCAGTCCCATCGACAACGGGGGGTATCAGGCCTACACCTTC.